These 10 T cell receptor beta chains came from one sample sequenced in a study of T cell responses to AZD1222 COVID-19 vaccine. Produced via immunoSEQ multiplex PCR; TCRdb's table is partial and in-frame only. Of just over 80,000 clones in the sample, around 90% were seen once. The sequenced sample was peripheral blood, obtained on day 0 of AZD1222 vaccination. The receptor source for this set is an adult in good health.

The chain uses TRBV2 and TRBJ1-2; unclear D gene. This CDR3 comprises 14 residues. The V gene lost 5 bases and the J gene lost 4 bases, with 14 bases spanning the gap. Germline loops: CDR1 SNHLY, CDR2 FYNNEI. The CDR3 is CASSNQFFSYGYTF. The CDR3 bases are TGTGCCAGCAGTAACCAATTTTTCAGCTATGGCTACACCTTC.

The J gene is TRBJ2-3, the V gene TRBV5-5, with TRBD2 identical over 8 bases. J gave up 5 bases and V 1 base, and 9 bases lay outside the gene matches. CDR1 is SGHKS, CDR2 YYEKEE, per germline (reference sequence). This CDR3 has 16 amino acids. The CDR3 loop is CASSLRLRGAGDTQYF. DNA of the CDR3: TGTGCCAGCAGCTTGCGTCTGCGGGGGGCTGGAGATACGCAGTATTTT. The whole variable domain, remainder taken from reference TRBV5-5 and TRBJ2-3, is DAGVTQSPTHLIKTRGQQVTLRCSPISGHKSVSWYQQVLGQGPQFIFQYYEKEERGRGNFPDRFSARQFPNYSSELNVNALLLGDSALYLCASSLRLRGAGDTQYFGPGTRLTVL.

This clone was recorded once. This chain connects TRBV5-4 to TRBJ1-3; D is perhaps TRBD1 (5 bases). The length of the CDR3 is 15 residues. V dropped 10 bases and J dropped 3 bases, with 20 bases sitting between them. In germline, CDR1 is SGHNT, CDR2 YYREEE (reference sequence). Here the CDR3 DNA reads TGTGCCGGAGGATTTGGGGGATTGAGTGGAAACACCATATATTTT. Protein product: CAGGFGGLSGNTIYF. Together with reference TRBV5-4 and TRBJ1-3, the CDR3 gives the full variable domain: ETGVTQSPTHLIKTRGQQVTLRCSSQSGHNTVSWYQQALGQGPQFIFQYYREEENGRGNFPPRFSGLQFPNYSSELNVNALELDDSALYLCAGGFGGLSGNTIYFGEGSWLTVV.

The J gene is TRBJ1-1, the V gene TRBV20-1; D uncertain. This CDR3 has 11 amino acids. Between the trimmed V and J ends, which lost 6 bases and 4 bases, there was a span of 9 bases. From germline, CDR1 is DFQATT and CDR2 SNEGSKA (reference sequence). CDR3 protein: CSASGSTEAFF. For the CDR3, the DNA is TGCAGTGCCTCGGGGAGCACTGAAGCTTTCTTT.

The rearrangement joins TRBV19 to TRBJ2-5; D is uncertain. Per the germline V gene, CDR1 is LNHDA and CDR2 is SQIVND (reference sequence). This CDR3 comprises 18 residues. Trimming removed 5 bases from V and 2 bases from J, with 24 bases in between. CDR3 in DNA: TGTGCCAGTAGTCGCCTGGCTGGCGGCCGATCGTCTCAAGAGACCCAGTACTTC. Protein product: CASSRLAGGRSSQETQYF.

The V gene is TRBV7-9, the J gene TRBJ1-4; 10 nucleotides match TRBD1. This CDR3 has 15 residues. CDR1 is SEHNR and CDR2 is FQNEAQ in the germline V gene (reference sequence). V dropped 5 bases and J dropped 6; count of bases not matched to a gene: 6. This CDR3 reads CASSPRTGGYEKLFF. The CDR3 DNA follows: TGTGCCAGCAGCCCAAGGACAGGGGGTTATGAAAAACTGTTTTTT.

The V and J genes are TRBV6-5 and TRBJ1-1, with 7 bases aligning to TRBD1. Looked up from germline, CDR1 is MNHEY and CDR2 is SVGAGI. The CDR3 length is 15 residues. The trim removed 6 bases at V and 0 bases at J, leaving 7 bases unmatched. The CDR3 DNA reads TGTGCCAGCAGAAACCCGGGACAGATGAACACTGAAGCTTTCTTT. Protein: CASRNPGQMNTEAFF.

V usage is TRBV29-1 and J usage is TRBJ2-3, with D perhaps TRBD1 (5 bases). Germline V lookup: CDR1 SQVTM, CDR2 ANQGSEA. The length of the CDR3 is 13 residues. V dropped 5 bases and J dropped 2 bases, with 11 bases sitting between them. This chain's CDR3 is CSVRGRNTDTQYF. The CDR3, as DNA: TGCAGCGTTAGGGGCAGAAACACAGATACGCAGTATTTT.

The V and J genes are TRBV25-1 and TRBJ1-5; unclear D gene. The CDR3 length is 12 residues. Per germline, CDR1 MGHDK and CDR2 SYGVNS. The V end was cut by 7 bases, the J end by 0 bases, with 4 bases between. CDR3 nucleotides: TGTGCCAGCAATAATAGCAATCAGCCCCAGCATTTT. This sequence encodes CASNNSNQPQHF.

V usage is TRBV7-3 and J usage is TRBJ1-1; 7 bases agree with TRBD1. CDR1 and CDR2 (germline): SGHTA, FQGTGA. V gave up 5 bases and J gave up 10 bases; unmatched junction bases: 10. The CDR3 loop spans 13 amino acids. Written as DNA, the CDR3 is TGTGCCAGCAGCCCCGATTCGGGACAGACAGCTTTCTTT. Translation gives CASSPDSGQTAFF.